A selection of T cell receptor beta chains follows, all from one sample in a study of low-dose radiotherapy and immunotherapy resistance in tumors. MiXCR, run by TCRdb on the reads, gives a single entry per CDR3 protein. Of about 100,000 distinct CDR3 sequences in the sample, under 25% were seen once. The source was PBMCs, collected after low-dose radiotherapy plus immunotherapy. The origin of the receptors is a male donor with prostate cancer. Each CDR3 is given with its conserved first and last residue. A D gene is named only where the DNA matches it firmly. A clone size is listed for some rows: how often the clone was seen (once, few, many), or a class if it is expanded.

TRBJ2-5 few TRBV27 . CASSIYQGLETQYF TGTGCCAGCAGTATCTACCAGGGGTTGGAGACCCAGTACTTC
TRBJ2-3 many TRBV11-1 TRBD2 CASSLPGLARPDTQYF TGTGCCAGCAGCTTACCGGGACTAGCACGCCCAGATACGCAGTATTTT
TRBJ2-3 . TRBV2 TRBD2 CASRMGTSGRIRGTDTQYF TGTGCCAGCAGGATGGGGACTAGCGGGAGGATCCGTGGCACAGATACGCAGTATTTT
TRBJ1-2 many TRBV20-1 TRBD1 CSASDRDPYGYGYTF TGCAGTGCTAGCGACAGGGACCCATATGGCTATGGCTACACCTTC
TRBJ2-7 once TRBV6-6 TRBD2 CVSSDQAGGSYEQYF TGTGTCAGCAGTGATCAAGCGGGGGGCTCCTACGAGCAGTACTTC
TRBJ1-2 many TRBV19 . CASKAGLYGYTF TGTGCCAGTAAAGCGGGGCTCTATGGCTACACCTTC
TRBJ2-1 . TRBV4-1 . CASSQEAGRGWNEQFF TGCGCCAGCAGCCAAGAGGCGGGGCGAGGGTGGAATGAGCAGTTCTTC
TRBJ2-5 few TRBV19 TRBD1 CASSRGQQETQYF TGTGCCAGTAGTCGGGGACAGCAAGAGACCCAGTACTTC
TRBJ2-1 many TRBV12-5 . CASGLLRGGGGSNEQFF TGTGCTAGTGGTTTGTTGAGGGGGGGCGGAGGTAGCAATGAGCAGTTCTTC
TRBJ2-3 many TRBV21-1 . CASSKVSRGTDTQYF TGTGCCAGCAGCAAAGTGTCTCGGGGCACAGATACGCAGTATTTT
TRBJ2-2 many TRBV27 TRBD2 CASSRSGGWTGELFF TGTGCCAGCAGTCGGAGCGGGGGATGGACCGGGGAGCTGTTTTTT
TRBJ2-1 few TRBV5-1 TRBD2 CASSSLAGDLYNEQFF TGCGCCAGCAGCTCCCTAGCGGGAGACCTTTACAATGAGCAGTTCTTC
TRBJ2-5 many TRBV5-1 . CASSSEGEETQYF TGCGCCAGCAGCAGTGAGGGGGAAGAGACCCAGTACTTC
TRBJ2-2 many TRBV6-2/TRBV6-3 TRBD1 CASSAPTGETGELFF TGTGCCAGCAGCGCTCCGACAGGGGAGACGGGGGAGCTGTTTTTT
TRBJ1-1 many TRBV6-2/TRBV6-3 . CASSYEGGADTEAFF TGTGCCAGCAGTTACGAGGGTGGAGCGGACACTGAAGCTTTCTTT
TRBJ2-7 few TRBV2 . CASSEVGSGGTTHEQYF TGTGCCAGCAGTGAAGTGGGCAGTGGGGGCACCACCCACGAGCAGTACTTC
TRBJ2-7 . TRBV20-1 TRBD1 CSARGDRESEQYF TGCAGTGCTAGAGGGGACAGGGAGAGCGAGCAGTACTTC
TRBJ2-3 many TRBV5-1 . CASSLVLGGPDTQYF TGCGCCAGCAGCTTGGTCTTGGGGGGGCCAGATACGCAGTATTTT
TRBJ1-2 many TRBV5-1 . CASSLEGTNIYGYTF TGCGCCAGCAGCTTGGAGGGGACAAACATCTATGGCTACACCTTC
TRBJ2-2 . TRBV7-3 . CASSQAPQGELFF TGTGCCAGCAGCCAAGCCCCGCAGGGGGAGCTGTTTTTT
TRBJ2-2 few TRBV6-1 . CASSSTDGAGELFF TGTGCCAGCAGTTCAACGGACGGGGCCGGGGAGCTGTTTTTT
TRBJ2-1 many TRBV11-2 . CASSQLVTYNEQFF TGTGCCAGCAGCCAACTGGTCACCTACAATGAGCAGTTCTTC
TRBJ2-7 many TRBV3-1 TRBD2 CASGLAGAYEQYF TGTGCCAGCGGGCTAGCGGGGGCCTACGAGCAGTACTTC
TRBJ1-5 many TRBV18 TRBD1 CASSPSTGGSNQPQHF TGTGCCAGCTCACCGTCTACAGGGGGAAGCAATCAGCCCCAGCATTTT
TRBJ2-2 many TRBV30 . CAWNRRNTGELFF TGTGCCTGGAACAGGCGGAACACCGGGGAGCTGTTTTTT